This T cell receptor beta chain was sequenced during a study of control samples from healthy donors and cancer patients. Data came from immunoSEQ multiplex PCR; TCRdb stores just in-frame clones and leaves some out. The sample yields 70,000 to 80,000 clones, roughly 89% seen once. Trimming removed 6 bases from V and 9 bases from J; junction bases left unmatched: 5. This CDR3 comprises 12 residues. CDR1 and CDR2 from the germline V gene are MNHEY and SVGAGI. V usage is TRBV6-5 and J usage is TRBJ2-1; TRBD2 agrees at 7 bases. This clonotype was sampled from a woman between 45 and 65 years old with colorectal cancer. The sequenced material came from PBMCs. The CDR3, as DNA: TGTGCCAGCAGCGGGGGGAAGTCTGAGCAGTTCTTC. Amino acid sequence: CASSGGKSEQFF.